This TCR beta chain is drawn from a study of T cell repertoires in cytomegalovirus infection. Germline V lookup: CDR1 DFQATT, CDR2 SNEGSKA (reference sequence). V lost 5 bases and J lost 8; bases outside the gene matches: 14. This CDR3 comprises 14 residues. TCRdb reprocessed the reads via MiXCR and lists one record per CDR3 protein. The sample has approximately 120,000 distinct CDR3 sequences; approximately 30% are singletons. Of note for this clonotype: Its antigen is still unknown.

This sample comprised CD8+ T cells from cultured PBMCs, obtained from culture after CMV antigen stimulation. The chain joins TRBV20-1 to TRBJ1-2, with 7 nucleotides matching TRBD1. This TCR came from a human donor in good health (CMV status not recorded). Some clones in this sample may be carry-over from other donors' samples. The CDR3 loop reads CSAGDRQGEGGYTF. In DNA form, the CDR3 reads TGCAGTGCTGGTGATCGACAGGGCGAGGGAGGCTACACCTTC.